Reported below is one T cell receptor (beta chain). Antigen specificity is unknown. Sequencing used immunoSEQ multiplex PCR; TCRdb keeps in-frame clones, though not all of them. The sample has around 23,000 clones, about 92% seen once. This record comes from a study of regulatory and conventional T cells in RAG deficiency. Overall study results and limits: Sorted Omenn CD25-high CD127-low cells may not be bona fide Tregs. Other subsets showed around 10-fold reductions, but Treg unique TCR beta sequences fell approximately 100-fold in these patients. Omenn patients showed >75% Treg-Tconv overlap and shorter CDR3 lengths. RAG-deficient patients showed markedly lower Shannon entropy and higher Simpson indices than control T-cell subsets.

Genomic DNA came from blood conventional CD4+ T cells gated CD25-low CD127-high. Another study also made use of these data, one on regulatory T cells. From that paper: Amplification used 52 TRBV primers and 13 TRBJ primers.

Sequenced input: CD4+ T cells sorted from blood. This sequence was found in a human donor in good health.

As DNA, the CDR3 is TGTGCCAGCAGCCTAGGGCGGTTCTATGGCTACACCTTC. Amino acid sequence: CASSLGRFYGYTF. V and J are TRBV5-5 and TRBJ1-2; no definite D call. This CDR3 comprises 13 residues. Trimming stripped 4 bases from V and 4 bases from J, with 11 bases between. Germline V gene data show CDR1 as SGHKS and CDR2 as YYEKEE (reference sequence). Looking up the rest from reference TRBV5-5 and TRBJ1-2 gives the full variable domain: DAGVTQSPTHLIKTRGQQVTLRCSPISGHKSVSWYQQVLGQGPQFIFQYYEKEERGRGNFPDRFSARQFPNYSSELNVNALLLGDSALYLCASSLGRFYGYTFGSGTRLTVV.